This paragraph reports one T cell receptor (beta chain). The sample is drawn from a study of blood T cells in healthy people across ages. Then a second PCR, running about 7 to 11 cycles, was carried out with a sample-barcoded 5' primer and a J-beta primer mix. Each CDR3 protein gets one entry after TCRdb re-called the 5' RACE reads with MiXCR. The table shows about 810,000 distinct CDR3 sequences, with roughly 34% occurring only once. This TCR derives from a man aged 18 to 30 in good health. Sequencing was performed on blood.

The CDR3 DNA is TGTGCCAGCAGTTTAGGCCTAGCGGGGGGGAGCACAGATATGGAGTATTTT. It yields the protein CASSLGLAGGSTDMEYF. The rearrangement links TRBV12-3 or TRBV12-4 to TRBJ2-3; 12 bases are shared with TRBD2. The junction had 15 bases not matched to a gene; V was cut back by 1 base and J by 13 bases. This CDR3 is 17 amino acids long.